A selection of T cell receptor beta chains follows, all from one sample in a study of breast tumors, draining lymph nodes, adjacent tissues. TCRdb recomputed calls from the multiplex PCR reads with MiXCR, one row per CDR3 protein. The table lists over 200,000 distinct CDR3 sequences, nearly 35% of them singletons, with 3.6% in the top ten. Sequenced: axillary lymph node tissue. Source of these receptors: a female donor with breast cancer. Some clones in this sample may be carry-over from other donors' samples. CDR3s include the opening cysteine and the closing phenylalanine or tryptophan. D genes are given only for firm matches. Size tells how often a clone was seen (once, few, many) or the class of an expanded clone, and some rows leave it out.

cdr3_aa: CSASGQTGELFF
cdr3_nt: TGCAGTGCTTCAGGGCAAACCGGGGAGCTGTTTTTT
d_call: NA
j_call: TRBJ2-2
clone_size: many
v_call: TRBV20-1

cdr3_aa: CARGGDRDSPLHF
cdr3_nt: TGTGCTAGGGGGGGTGACAGGGATTCACCCCTCCACTTT
d_call: TRBD1
j_call: TRBJ1-6
clone_size: NA
v_call: TRBV7-7

cdr3_aa: CASSERGTDYTF
cdr3_nt: TGTGCCAGCAGTGAAAGAGGCACTGACTACACCTTC
d_call: NA
j_call: TRBJ1-2
clone_size: many
v_call: TRBV6-1

cdr3_aa: CATSRGAGTNYGYTF
cdr3_nt: TGTGCCACCAGCAGAGGAGCAGGGACGAACTATGGCTACACCTTC
d_call: NA
j_call: TRBJ1-2
clone_size: NA
v_call: TRBV15

cdr3_aa: CASSLVGTSTDTQYF
cdr3_nt: TGCGCCAGCAGCTTGGTGGGGACTAGCACAGATACGCAGTATTTT
d_call: NA
j_call: TRBJ2-3
clone_size: many
v_call: TRBV5-1

cdr3_aa: CASSGMQGAGYTF
cdr3_nt: TGCGCCAGCAGCGGGATGCAGGGGGCTGGCTACACCTTC
d_call: TRBD1
j_call: TRBJ1-2
clone_size: many
v_call: TRBV5-1

cdr3_aa: CSAHSFSYNEQFF
cdr3_nt: TGCAGTGCTCATTCATTCTCCTACAATGAGCAGTTCTTC
d_call: NA
j_call: TRBJ2-1
clone_size: many
v_call: TRBV20-1

cdr3_aa: CAISESVTSGPYNEQFF
cdr3_nt: TGTGCCATCAGTGAGTCGGTGACTAGCGGGCCCTACAATGAGCAGTTCTTC
d_call: TRBD2
j_call: TRBJ2-1
clone_size: NA
v_call: TRBV10-3

cdr3_aa: CASLRLAGWADTQYF
cdr3_nt: TGTGCCAGCCTTCGACTAGCGGGGTGGGCAGATACGCAGTATTTT
d_call: TRBD2
j_call: TRBJ2-3
clone_size: many
v_call: TRBV2

cdr3_aa: CSAPSGGRTDTQYF
cdr3_nt: TGCAGTGCTCCCAGCGGGGGTCGCACAGATACGCAGTATTTT
d_call: TRBD2
j_call: TRBJ2-3
clone_size: NA
v_call: TRBV20-1

cdr3_aa: CASSQQPSGGTQYF
cdr3_nt: TGTGCCAGCAGTCAACAGCCAAGCGGAGGGACCCAGTACTTC
d_call: NA
j_call: TRBJ2-5
clone_size: NA
v_call: TRBV12-3/TRBV12-4

cdr3_aa: CASSWGGDSGELFF
cdr3_nt: TGTGCCAGCAGCTGGGGGGGTGATTCCGGGGAGCTGTTTTTT
d_call: TRBD2
j_call: TRBJ2-2
clone_size: NA
v_call: TRBV7-9

cdr3_aa: CASSLGLNTGGLETQYF
cdr3_nt: TGTGCCAGCAGCTTGGGACTGAACACCGGGGGCTTGGAGACCCAGTACTTC
d_call: NA
j_call: TRBJ2-5
clone_size: NA
v_call: TRBV11-3

cdr3_aa: CATNDRGDIAKNIQYF
cdr3_nt: TGTGCCACCAATGACAGGGGGGATATAGCCAAAAACATTCAGTACTTC
d_call: TRBD1
j_call: TRBJ2-4
clone_size: few
v_call: TRBV24-1

cdr3_aa: CASSLPRDEKLFF
cdr3_nt: TGTGCCAGCAGCTTACCCAGGGATGAAAAACTGTTTTTT
d_call: NA
j_call: TRBJ1-4
clone_size: many
v_call: TRBV11-2

cdr3_aa: CASSIVSGGGKTQYF
cdr3_nt: TGTGCCAGTAGTATAGTTTCAGGAGGCGGCAAGACCCAGTACTTC
d_call: NA
j_call: TRBJ2-5
clone_size: many
v_call: TRBV19

cdr3_aa: CASSPYGGTDTQYF
cdr3_nt: TGTGCCAGCAGCCCCTACGGGGGAACAGATACGCAGTATTTT
d_call: NA
j_call: TRBJ2-3
clone_size: few
v_call: TRBV3-1

cdr3_aa: CSAGTSGYEQYF
cdr3_nt: TGCAGTGCCGGGACTAGCGGCTACGAGCAGTACTTC
d_call: TRBD2
j_call: TRBJ2-7
clone_size: NA
v_call: TRBV20-1

cdr3_aa: CSVEERSSYEQYF
cdr3_nt: TGCAGCGTTGAAGAGCGGAGCTCCTACGAGCAGTACTTC
d_call: NA
j_call: TRBJ2-7
clone_size: many
v_call: TRBV29-1

cdr3_aa: CASSLALAGGRGYTF
cdr3_nt: TGTGCCAGCAGCTTAGCGTTGGCAGGGGGCCGGGGCTACACCTTC
d_call: TRBD1
j_call: TRBJ1-2
clone_size: many
v_call: TRBV7-2

cdr3_aa: CASSSVGANTGELFF
cdr3_nt: TGTGCCAGCAGCTCGGTGGGGGCGAACACCGGGGAGCTGTTTTTT
d_call: NA
j_call: TRBJ2-2
clone_size: many
v_call: TRBV7-2

cdr3_aa: CASSRTDYNEQFF
cdr3_nt: TGTGCCAGTAGTAGGACTGATTACAATGAGCAGTTCTTC
d_call: NA
j_call: TRBJ2-1
clone_size: many
v_call: TRBV19

cdr3_aa: CATSDPDETSRYTDTQYF
cdr3_nt: TGTGCCACCAGTGACCCCGACGAGACTAGCAGATACACAGATACGCAGTATTTT
d_call: TRBD2
j_call: TRBJ2-3
clone_size: many
v_call: TRBV24-1

cdr3_aa: CASSPGGDRGRETQYF
cdr3_nt: TGTGCTAGCAGCCCCGGGGGTGACCGGGGGCGAGAGACCCAGTACTTC
d_call: NA
j_call: TRBJ2-5
clone_size: many
v_call: TRBV7-7

cdr3_aa: CASSLAGGDEQFF
cdr3_nt: TGTGCCAGCAGCTTAGCAGGGGGGGATGAGCAGTTCTTC
d_call: NA
j_call: TRBJ2-1
clone_size: many
v_call: TRBV7-9

cdr3_aa: CATSRDSSPDRPQHF
cdr3_nt: TGTGCCACCAGCAGAGACAGCTCACCTGATAGGCCCCAGCATTTT
d_call: NA
j_call: TRBJ1-5
clone_size: many
v_call: TRBV15

cdr3_aa: CASSHRRGAHTDTQYF
cdr3_nt: TGTGCCAGCAGCCACCGGCGGGGGGCCCACACAGATACGCAGTATTTT
d_call: TRBD2
j_call: TRBJ2-3
clone_size: few
v_call: TRBV4-2

cdr3_aa: CASSFPKAGVLNEKLFF
cdr3_nt: TGTGCCAGCAGCTTCCCTAAAGCAGGGGTGCTTAATGAAAAACTGTTTTTT
d_call: NA
j_call: TRBJ1-4
clone_size: many
v_call: TRBV7-9

cdr3_aa: CASSPQGRTDTQYF
cdr3_nt: TGTGCCAGCAGCCCCCAGGGTAGGACAGATACGCAGTATTTT
d_call: NA
j_call: TRBJ2-3
clone_size: NA
v_call: TRBV7-2

cdr3_aa: CASSPTSGRAFSTDTQYF
cdr3_nt: TGTGCCAGCAGCCCGACTAGCGGGAGGGCCTTTAGCACAGATACGCAGTATTTT
d_call: TRBD2
j_call: TRBJ2-3
clone_size: many
v_call: TRBV7-3

cdr3_aa: CASSIIVAKNIQYF
cdr3_nt: TGTGCCAGTAGTATAATAGTAGCCAAAAACATTCAGTACTTC
d_call: NA
j_call: TRBJ2-4
clone_size: NA
v_call: TRBV19

cdr3_aa: CASGPGSGANVLTF
cdr3_nt: TGTGCCAGCGGCCCAGGGTCTGGGGCCAACGTCCTGACTTTC
d_call: NA
j_call: TRBJ2-6
clone_size: many
v_call: TRBV7-3

cdr3_aa: CATSRGSSYEQYF
cdr3_nt: TGTGCCACCAGCAGGGGAAGCTCCTACGAGCAGTACTTC
d_call: NA
j_call: TRBJ2-7
clone_size: medium-sized
v_call: TRBV15

cdr3_aa: CASSFRAGELFF
cdr3_nt: TGTGCCAGCAGCTTTAGAGCCGGGGAGCTGTTTTTT
d_call: NA
j_call: TRBJ2-2
clone_size: many
v_call: TRBV9

cdr3_aa: CASSLVGTGESPLHF
cdr3_nt: TGTGCCAGCAGCTTGGTGGGGACAGGCGAATCACCCCTCCACTTT
d_call: TRBD1
j_call: TRBJ1-6
clone_size: many
v_call: TRBV5-8

cdr3_aa: CASSEIGTGLSYEQYF
cdr3_nt: TGTGCCAGCAGTGAAATCGGGACAGGGCTGTCGTACGAGCAGTACTTC
d_call: TRBD1
j_call: TRBJ2-7
clone_size: NA
v_call: TRBV2

cdr3_aa: CASSLSGTPYEQYF
cdr3_nt: TGTGCCAGCAGTTTATCAGGGACCCCCTACGAGCAGTACTTC
d_call: NA
j_call: TRBJ2-7
clone_size: few
v_call: TRBV27

cdr3_aa: CASSYGQGAQPQHF
cdr3_nt: TGTGCCAGCAGCTACGGACAGGGGGCTCAGCCCCAGCATTTT
d_call: TRBD1
j_call: TRBJ1-5
clone_size: many
v_call: TRBV7-9

cdr3_aa: CATGQGLSNQPQHF
cdr3_nt: TGTGCCACTGGACAGGGTTTGAGCAATCAGCCCCAGCATTTT
d_call: TRBD1
j_call: TRBJ1-5
clone_size: NA
v_call: TRBV10-3

cdr3_aa: CASSHPIITTEKLFF
cdr3_nt: TGCGCCAGCAGCCATCCGATCATCACAACTGAAAAACTGTTTTTT
d_call: NA
j_call: TRBJ1-4
clone_size: many
v_call: TRBV4-1

cdr3_aa: CASSYGTNTGEETQYF
cdr3_nt: TGTGCCAGCAGCTACGGGACGAACACCGGGGAAGAGACCCAGTACTTC
d_call: NA
j_call: TRBJ2-5
clone_size: NA
v_call: TRBV7-9

cdr3_aa: CASSLAPGSLNSPLHF
cdr3_nt: TGTGCCAGCAGCTTGGCGCCAGGCAGTCTAAATTCACCCCTCCACTTT
d_call: NA
j_call: TRBJ1-6
clone_size: many
v_call: TRBV5-5

cdr3_aa: CASSRSGGAVDTQYF
cdr3_nt: TGTGCCAGCAGTCGGAGCGGGGGGGCCGTAGATACGCAGTATTTT
d_call: TRBD2
j_call: TRBJ2-3
clone_size: many
v_call: TRBV7-3

cdr3_aa: CASGPSSSNQPQHF
cdr3_nt: TGTGCCAGCGGCCCCTCTTCTAGCAATCAGCCCCAGCATTTT
d_call: NA
j_call: TRBJ1-5
clone_size: NA
v_call: TRBV6-5

cdr3_aa: CATSQGGFQTGELFF
cdr3_nt: TGTGCCACCAGCCAGGGCGGGTTTCAGACCGGGGAGCTGTTTTTT
d_call: NA
j_call: TRBJ2-2
clone_size: many
v_call: TRBV15

cdr3_aa: CSASAGYGDQPQHF
cdr3_nt: TGCAGTGCTAGCGCGGGGTACGGGGATCAGCCCCAGCATTTT
d_call: NA
j_call: TRBJ1-5
clone_size: many
v_call: TRBV20-1

cdr3_aa: CASGRRTTGSETQYF
cdr3_nt: TGTGCCAGCGGACGCCGAACGACAGGAAGCGAGACCCAGTACTTC
d_call: NA
j_call: TRBJ2-5
clone_size: many
v_call: TRBV2

cdr3_aa: CASSFRVATSHGYPF
cdr3_nt: TGTGCCAGCAGCTTTCGGGTCGCAACCTCCCATGGCTACCCCTTC
d_call: NA
j_call: TRBJ1-2
clone_size: NA
v_call: TRBV7-2

cdr3_aa: CAIRGLAGERTDTQYF
cdr3_nt: TGTGCCATAAGGGGGCTAGCGGGGGAGCGCACAGATACGCAGTATTTT
d_call: TRBD2
j_call: TRBJ2-3
clone_size: many
v_call: TRBV2

cdr3_aa: CASSVGQVDTQYF
cdr3_nt: TGTGCCAGCAGCGTGGGCCAGGTTGATACGCAGTATTTT
d_call: NA
j_call: TRBJ2-3
clone_size: NA
v_call: TRBV9

cdr3_aa: CASSMLAGRGTYNEQFF
cdr3_nt: TGTGCCAGCTCCATGTTAGCGGGACGGGGGACCTACAATGAGCAGTTCTTC
d_call: TRBD2
j_call: TRBJ2-1
clone_size: NA
v_call: TRBV7-2

cdr3_aa: CASSPAANTIYF
cdr3_nt: TGTGCCAGCAGTCCCGCGGCAAACACCATATATTTT
d_call: NA
j_call: TRBJ1-3
clone_size: NA
v_call: TRBV6-6

cdr3_aa: CASSSQGGAGNTIYF
cdr3_nt: TGTGCCAGCTCGTCACAGGGCGGCGCTGGAAACACCATATATTTT
d_call: NA
j_call: TRBJ1-3
clone_size: few
v_call: TRBV18

cdr3_aa: CASSPFSNTDTQYF
cdr3_nt: TGTGCCAGCTCACCATTTAGTAACACAGATACGCAGTATTTT
d_call: NA
j_call: TRBJ2-3
clone_size: many
v_call: TRBV18

cdr3_aa: CATSDRGTSGVGNEQFF
cdr3_nt: TGTGCCACCAGTGATCGGGGGACTAGCGGGGTAGGCAATGAGCAGTTCTTC
d_call: TRBD2
j_call: TRBJ2-1
clone_size: NA
v_call: TRBV24-1

cdr3_aa: CASSPRTGGLIQPQHF
cdr3_nt: TGTGCCAGCAGTCCACGGACAGGGGGCTTGATTCAGCCCCAGCATTTT
d_call: TRBD1
j_call: TRBJ1-5
clone_size: many
v_call: TRBV6-6

cdr3_aa: CASSLGTGGRAGGSDTQYF
cdr3_nt: TGTGCTAGCAGCTTAGGGACAGGGGGACGAGCGGGAGGATCAGATACGCAGTATTTT
d_call: TRBD1
j_call: TRBJ2-3
clone_size: medium-sized
v_call: TRBV7-7

cdr3_aa: CASERGPYEQYF
cdr3_nt: TGTGCCAGTGAAAGGGGGCCCTACGAGCAGTACTTC
d_call: TRBD1
j_call: TRBJ2-7
clone_size: NA
v_call: TRBV7-2